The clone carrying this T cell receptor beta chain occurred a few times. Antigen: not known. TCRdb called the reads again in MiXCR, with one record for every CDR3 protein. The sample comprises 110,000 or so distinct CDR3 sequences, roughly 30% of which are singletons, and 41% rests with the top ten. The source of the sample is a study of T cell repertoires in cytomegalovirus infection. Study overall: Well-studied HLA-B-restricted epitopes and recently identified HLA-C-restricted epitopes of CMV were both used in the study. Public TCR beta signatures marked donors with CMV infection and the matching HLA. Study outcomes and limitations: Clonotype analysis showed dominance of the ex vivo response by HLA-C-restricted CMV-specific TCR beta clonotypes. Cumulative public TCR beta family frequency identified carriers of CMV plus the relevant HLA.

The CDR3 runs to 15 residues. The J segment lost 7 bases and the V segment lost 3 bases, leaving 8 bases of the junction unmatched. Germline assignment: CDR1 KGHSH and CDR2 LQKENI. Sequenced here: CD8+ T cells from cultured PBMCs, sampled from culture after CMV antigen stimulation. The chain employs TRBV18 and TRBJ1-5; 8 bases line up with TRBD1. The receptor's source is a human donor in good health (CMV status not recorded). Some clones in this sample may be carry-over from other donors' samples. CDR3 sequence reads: CASSPGQGSEQPQHF. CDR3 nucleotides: TGTGCCAGCTCACCCGGACAGGGTAGTGAACAGCCCCAGCATTTT.